The 18 T cell receptor beta chains reported below all come from one sample, sequenced in a study of blood T cell repertoires in COVID-19. Libraries were prepared by immunoSEQ multiplex PCR; TCRdb keeps only in-frame clonotypes and omits some of them. This sample has 70,000 to 90,000 clones, with 74% found just once. The sample was peripheral blood. The receptors were sampled from a human donor with acute or convalescent COVID-19. The donor label of this sample is uncertain.

V is TRBV5-6 and J is TRBJ2-5, with D possibly TRBD2 on 6 matching bases. CDR1 and CDR2 from the germline V gene are SGHDT and YYEEEE. CDR3 length equals 14 residues. Trimming shortened V by 5 bases and J by 5 bases, and 16 bases separated the two germline ends. In DNA, the CDR3 is TGTGCCAGCAGTTCCCTGGAGGGCCGGGAGACCCAGTACTTC. As protein: CASSSLEGRETQYF.

V and J are TRBV5-1 and TRBJ1-4; no clear D gene. Germline V gives CDR1 SGHRS, CDR2 YFSETQ. V lost 0 bases and J 5 bases, leaving 14 bases between the germline ends. CDR3 length: 16 amino acids. In DNA form, the CDR3 reads TGCGCCAGCAGCTTGGGATCTTTATCGGGAAATGAAAAACTGTTTTTT. It encodes CASSLGSLSGNEKLFF. Full variable domain (outside the CDR3, taken from reference TRBV5-1 and TRBJ1-4): KAGVTQTPRYLIKTRGQQVTLSCSPISGHRSVSWYQQTPGQGLQFLFEYFSETQRNKGNFPGRFSGRQFSNSRSEMNVSTLELGDSALYLCASSLGSLSGNEKLFFGSGTQLSVL.

This sequence joins TRBV19 and TRBJ1-6; maybe TRBD1 (5 bases). Between the trimmed V and J ends, which lost 3 bases and 7 bases, there was a span of 10 bases. CDR3 length: 14 amino acids. CDR1 and CDR2 from the germline V gene are LNHDA and SQIVND (reference sequence). In DNA form, the CDR3 reads TGTGCCAGTAGTATCGACAGAAAAAATTCACCCCTCCACTTT. Residues: CASSIDRKNSPLHF.

This chain joins TRBV11-2 and TRBJ2-1, with 12 bases fitting TRBD1. CDR3 length equals 14 residues. Losses at the gene ends were 5 bases for V and 9 bases for J; bases not matched to a gene: 5. Germline V gives CDR1 SGHAT, CDR2 FQNNGV. The CDR3 DNA sequence: TGTGCCAGCAGCATGGGACAGGGGGCGAGTGAGCAGTTCTTC. It codes for CASSMGQGASEQFF.

The V gene is TRBV7-6, the J gene TRBJ2-1, with 12 bases that match TRBD2. Germline trimming cut 1 base from V and 6 bases from J; bases unmatched to any gene: 4. The CDR3 has 16 amino acids. Germline CDR1 is SGHVS and CDR2 is FNYEAQ. CDR3 amino acids: CASSLVELAGGNEQFF. For the CDR3, the DNA is TGTGCCAGCAGCTTAGTAGAACTAGCGGGGGGCAATGAGCAGTTCTTC.

The chain is built from TRBV3-1 (or the pseudogene TRBV3-2) and TRBJ1-2; D unclear. The CDR3 is 13 residues long. V was pared by 0 bases and J by 8 bases, with 10 bases between. Looked up from germline, CDR1 is LGHDT and CDR2 is YNNKEL (reference sequence). The CDR3 DNA is TGTGCCAGCAGCCAAGACGGCCAGAGGGGCTACACCTTC. The encoded protein is CASSQDGQRGYTF.

V and J are TRBV7-2 and TRBJ2-7; 9 bases fit TRBD2. The CDR3 has 14 amino acids. Per the germline V gene, CDR1 is SGHTA and CDR2 is FQGNSA. The junction had 3 bases not matched to a gene; V was cut back by 2 bases and J by 4 bases. This CDR3 is CASSLIAGVYEQYF. The CDR3 DNA sequence: TGTGCCAGCAGCTTAATAGCGGGAGTTTACGAGCAGTACTTC.

V and J are TRBV15 and TRBJ1-2; D gene ambiguous. The CDR3 is made up of 16 amino acids. Deletions cut 0 bases from V and 2 bases from J, with 13 bases between. CDR1 and CDR2 (germline): LNHNV, YYDKDF (reference sequence). CDR3 in amino acids: CATSRERSGTNYGYTF. DNA of the CDR3: TGTGCCACCAGCAGAGAACGTTCGGGTACCAACTATGGCTACACCTTC.

The genes are TRBV6-5 and TRBJ1-5, with TRBD1 matching 8 bases. Per the germline V gene, CDR1 is MNHEY and CDR2 is SVGAGI. V shed 5 bases and J 3 bases; nucleotides not matched to a gene: 3. The CDR3 length is 14 residues. Here the CDR3 reads CASSKQGVNQPQHF. The CDR3 nucleotides are TGTGCCAGCAGTAAACAGGGGGTCAATCAGCCCCAGCATTTT.

The chain is built from TRBV9 and TRBJ2-3, with TRBD1 matching 8 bases. The germline CDR1 and CDR2 sequences are SGDLS and YYNGEE. The CDR3 totals 15 residues. Trimming removed 4 bases from V and 2 bases from J; junction bases left unmatched: 6. CDR3 nucleotide sequence: TGTGCCAGCAGCCCCCGGGACAGGACCACAGATACGCAGTATTTT. It encodes CASSPRDRTTDTQYF.

The chain links TRBV5-4 to TRBJ2-5, with TRBD1 as a possible D gene (6 bases). CDR1 and CDR2 (germline): SGHNT, YYREEE (reference sequence). The germline V and J ends were trimmed by 6 bases and 1 base, with 10 bases remaining between them. The CDR3 runs 13 residues. In DNA form, the CDR3 reads TGTGCCAGCACCAGGGGCCCCCAAGAGACCCAGTACTTC. Its translation: CASTRGPQETQYF.

The V call is TRBV19, the J call TRBJ1-1, with 9 nucleotides matching TRBD1. The CDR3 contains 15 residues. The V gene end was trimmed by 2 bases and the J gene end by 5 bases; junction bases not matched to a gene: 6. From germline, CDR1 is LNHDA and CDR2 SQIVND (reference sequence). The CDR3 sequence: CASSIRDRVRTEAFF. CDR3 sequence (DNA): TGTGCCAGTAGTATAAGGGACAGGGTAAGGACTGAAGCTTTCTTT. The whole variable domain, remainder taken from reference TRBV19 and TRBJ1-1, is DGGITQSPKYLFRKEGQNVTLSCEQNLNHDAMYWYRQDPGQGLRLIYYSQIVNDFQKGDIAEGYSVSREKKESFPLTVTSAQKNPTAFYLCASSIRDRVRTEAFFGQGTRLTVV.

The chain joins TRBV5-6 to TRBJ1-3, with D unclear. This CDR3 has 15 residues. Trimming cost V 3 bases and J 0 bases, with 10 bases left between them. The germline V gene encodes CDR1 SGHDT and CDR2 YYEEEE. In DNA, the CDR3 is TGTGCCAGCAGCTCCCCGACGGGCTCTGGAAACACCATATATTTT. Encoded protein: CASSSPTGSGNTIYF.

This clone has just one count. The chain uses TRBV5-5 and TRBJ2-2; 9 bases are shared with TRBD1. With 4 bases clipped from V and 6 bases from J, the junction kept 7 bases outside the gene matches. Germline V gives CDR1 SGHKS, CDR2 YYEKEE (reference sequence). The CDR3 covers 15 residues. CDR3 sequence reads: CASSPGTGWSGELFF. As DNA, the CDR3 is TGTGCCAGCAGCCCCGGGACAGGGTGGTCCGGGGAGCTGTTTTTT.

V is TRBV7-7 and J is TRBJ2-5, with 9 nucleotides matching TRBD2. The CDR3 contains 14 residues. Germline CDR1 is SSHAT and CDR2 is FNYEAQ (reference sequence). J lost 1 base, V lost 8 bases, and 5 bases had no gene match. DNA for the CDR3: TGTGCCAGCGCTGCGGGGGGGAGCCAAGAGACCCAGTACTTC. It is translated as CASAAGGSQETQYF.

The V call is TRBV5-4, the J call TRBJ1-2; the match to TRBD1 covers 9 bases. This CDR3 is 14 amino acids long. V lost 0 bases to trimming and J lost 3 bases; unmatched junction nucleotides: 0. The V gene's germline CDR1 is SGHNT and CDR2 YYREEE (reference sequence). CDR3 coding DNA: TGTGCCAGCAGCTTGGGACAGGGGGACTATGGCTACACCTTC. This encodes CASSLGQGDYGYTF.

The chain is built from TRBV28 and TRBJ1-5; D gene uncertain. V was pared by 11 bases and J by 6 bases, with 20 bases between. The CDR3 sequence is 14 residues long. Germline CDR1 reads MDHEN; CDR2 reads SYDVKM. CDR3: CAGSSQRGGQPQHF. The CDR3 coding sequence is TGTGCCGGTTCGAGCCAACGAGGAGGTCAGCCCCAGCATTTT.

The chain uses TRBV29-1 and TRBJ2-4; TRBD2 is a possible D gene (6 bases). V lost 6 bases to trimming and J lost 0 bases, with 12 bases between them. Germline CDR1 SQVTM, CDR2 ANQGSEA. The CDR3 covers 14 residues. CDR3 in amino acids: CSVAPGVAKNIQYF. The CDR3 DNA is TGCAGCGTCGCTCCGGGGGTAGCCAAAAACATTCAGTACTTC.